This T cell receptor beta chain was captured by sequencing in a study of regulatory T cells in long-lasting Graves disease. Combining iRepertoire HTBI primers with Arm-PCR of CDR3 regions, the authors built TCR beta libraries. TCRdb processed the multiplex PCR reads anew with MiXCR; each CDR3 protein has one entry. The repertoire has 450,000 to 600,000 distinct CDR3 sequences, approximately 12% of them found once; the top ten carry roughly 10%. Overall study findings and caveats: Persistent Graves' patients showed less TCR diversity than newly diagnosed patients showed.

Time point defined: newly diagnosed GD, antithyroid drugs for less than 3 months. Scientists built the TCR library using RNA that was extracted from PBMCs. This CDR3 has 12 amino acids. Germline V lookup: CDR1 GTSNPN, CDR2 SVGIG (reference sequence). V lost 1 base and J lost 5; bases outside the gene matches: 0. This clonotype was seen only a few times. Its cognate antigen is unknown. This same sample was also part of a study on T cells in Graves' hyperthyroidism and ophthalmopathy. That work contributes: In the first-round RT-PCR of the TCR CDR3, the HTBI primer set was used. Prediction of ophthalmopathy progression came a median approximately 6.6 months pre-onset.

The chain combines TRBV30 with TRBJ2-7, with 9 bases that match TRBD2. Material: peripheral blood mononuclear cells (PBMCs), obtained at new diagnosis, from a patient treated with antithyroid drugs. This receptor was obtained from a man aged 25 to 45 with Graves disease. The CDR3 nucleotides are TGTGCCTGGAGTGGCGGGAGGGACGAGCAGTACTTC. The encoded protein is CAWSGGRDEQYF.